Listed here are 4 T cell receptor beta chains from one sample, sequenced in a study of T-cell reconstitution after alpha-beta-depleted transplantation in children. Unique molecular identifiers were incorporated during preparation of the TCRbeta library. From the PCR reads, TCRdb called clonotypes with MiXCR, one entry per CDR3 protein. The table records about 340,000 distinct CDR3 sequences, around 10% of them present only once. Here the sequenced sample was PBMCs from the stem cell graft donor, taken from the stem cell graft. Receptor source: a human donor who donated a stem cell graft to a child with acute lymphoblastic leukemia.

This clonotype appeared a few times. The V gene is TRBV6-1, the J gene TRBJ2-7, with D perhaps matching TRBD2 (6 bases). In germline, CDR1 is MNHNS, CDR2 SASEGT. The germline V and J ends were trimmed by 7 bases and 6 bases, with 25 bases remaining between them. The CDR3 has 16 amino acids. Here the CDR3 DNA reads TGTGCCAGCACCCCGGACTATCGAGGGCTTGTACGCGAGCAGTACTTC. The encoded protein is CASTPDYRGLVREQYF.

This clonotype was detected many times. The V call is TRBV28, the J call TRBJ2-7; the D gene is possibly TRBD1 (5 bases). Trimming shortened V by 5 bases and J by 5 bases, and 13 bases separated the two germline ends. Per the germline V gene, CDR1 is MDHEN and CDR2 is SYDVKM. The CDR3 is 13 amino acids. The CDR3 region has the DNA TGTGCCAGCAGTCACAGGCTTGAGCACGAGCAGTACTTC. Amino acid sequence: CASSHRLEHEQYF.

The rearrangement uses TRBV6-2 or TRBV6-3 and TRBJ2-1; D unresolved. The V gene lost 7 bases and the J gene lost 1 base, with 20 bases spanning the gap. CDR3 size: 17 residues. Per germline, CDR1 MNHEY and CDR2 SVGEGT. For the CDR3, the DNA is TGTGCCAGCACGGACCCTGGGCGTAGTAGGTCCTACAATGAGCAGTTCTTC. Protein: CASTDPGRSRSYNEQFF.

This clonotype was observed many times. The rearrangement links TRBV7-3 to TRBJ2-1; 11 nucleotides align to TRBD2. This CDR3 spans 16 amino acids. Germline loops: CDR1 SGHTA, CDR2 FQGTGA. The J segment lost 5 bases and the V segment lost 6 bases, leaving 9 bases of the junction unmatched. CDR3: CASSKHSGRADNEQFF. Here the CDR3 DNA reads TGTGCCAGCAGTAAACATAGCGGGAGGGCCGACAATGAGCAGTTCTTC.